Listed below are T cell receptor beta chains from one sample, sequenced in a study of cytomegalovirus exposure and HLA in healthy donors. The method was immunoSEQ multiplex PCR; TCRdb's version includes in-frame clones alone and lacks a portion of them. Of around 130,000 clones listed, around four fifths were seen once; the top ten hold approximately 5%. Sequences were obtained from PBMCs. The source of these receptors is a young man in good health and CMV-seronegative. Both conserved end residues are part of each CDR3. Each record gives: V gene, clone size, J gene, CDR3 protein. The size field is filled for only some rows; it gives once, few, many or a size class.

TRBV2	once	TRBJ2-3	CASSAPSGSVYTDTQYF
TRBV28	.	TRBJ2-7	CASRHRDYEQYF
TRBV7-8	.	TRBJ2-3	CASSLIEAGASTDTQYF
TRBV4-1	.	TRBJ2-2	CASSQWGGRGAITGELFF
TRBV13	.	TRBJ1-3	CASSFGQGRGGNTIYF
TRBV6-1	.	TRBJ1-6	CASTRDSPLHF
TRBV9	few	TRBJ1-4	CASSVAELNEKLFF
TRBV5-1	.	TRBJ2-5	CASSPYQETQYF
TRBV7-8	.	TRBJ2-5	CASSLTPTVPGTQYF
TRBV7-9	few	TRBJ2-3	CASSSTGVGTQYF
TRBV9	.	TRBJ1-6	CASSPNQGSPLHF
TRBV29-1	.	TRBJ2-2	CSVGQAWDTGELFF
TRBV19	.	TRBJ1-1	CASSSQGRNTEAFF
TRBV5-1	.	TRBJ1-2	CASSLANFEGTNYGYTF
TRBV5-6	.	TRBJ1-2	CASSMPGQGLSGYTF
TRBV5-1	once	TRBJ1-1	CASSLESTGYGTEAFF
TRBV6-4	.	TRBJ1-1	CASSSSTGMNTEAFF
TRBV15	few	TRBJ2-5	CATSRATYQETQYF
TRBV6-5	few	TRBJ2-1	CASSLTAYNEQFF
TRBV28	once	TRBJ1-1	CASSPTQFNTEAFF
TRBV5-4	.	TRBJ2-5	CASSLGTGRETQYF
TRBV7-8	.	TRBJ1-1	CASSPEEGTEAFF
TRBV7-2	.	TRBJ2-7	CASSLRQGGEYF
TRBV28	.	TRBJ2-3	CASSLPWTGDTQYF
TRBV27	.	TRBJ2-7	CASSGAYEQYF
TRBV2	.	TRBJ2-5	CASYNPGETQYF
TRBV5-1	.	TRBJ2-2	CASSTGKNTGELFF
TRBV7-2	.	TRBJ2-3	CASSLSFGGTFFTDTQYF
TRBV2	.	TRBJ1-2	CASSVVGAGGYTF
TRBV18	.	TRBJ1-4	CASSTGATNEKLFF
TRBV5-1	.	TRBJ2-3	CASSLGGDTDTQYF
TRBV28	once	TRBJ1-2	CASSLGQEIHGYTF
TRBV6-1	.	TRBJ1-1	CASSRNTEAFF
TRBV15	.	TRBJ2-5	CATSSLHPRRGPSKNQETQYF
TRBV11-3	few	TRBJ2-6	CASPFGRRRGANVLTF
TRBV15	.	TRBJ2-7	CATSRGGIGREQYF
TRBV9	once	TRBJ2-3	CASSARTGFLTDTQYF
TRBV5-5	.	TRBJ2-3	CASSTPGTTAGDTQYF
TRBV7-9	.	TRBJ2-2	CASSSPQGAGELFF
TRBV6-5	.	TRBJ1-2	CASSNRSPMDGYTF
TRBV4-2	.	TRBJ2-7	CASSHIDRALAGERYEQYF
TRBV2	once	TRBJ2-3	CASNVNGREDTQYF
TRBV10-1	.	TRBJ1-2	CASSAYRTHGYTF
TRBV5-4	once	TRBJ2-3	CASSLDASGGTTDTQYF
TRBV19	.	TRBJ1-5	CASQGPSQYSNQPQHF
TRBV2	.	TRBJ1-5	CASSENFSNQPQHF
TRBV6-5	.	TRBJ1-1	CASSPDRANTEAFF
TRBV6-1	.	TRBJ2-1	CASRDRNYNEQFF
TRBV7-6	.	TRBJ1-5	CASSLDEGFNQPQHF
TRBV12-5	.	TRBJ2-5	CASGYSGREETQYF
TRBV6-5	.	TRBJ1-2	CASSEANYGYTF
TRBV2	.	TRBJ1-5	CASSEAGGDNQPQHF
TRBV10-3	.	TRBJ1-1	CAISESVSGRGATEAFF
TRBV19	.	TRBJ2-7	CASGSGSLSEQYF